This T cell receptor beta chain was sequenced for a study of graft-versus-host responses after intestinal transplantation. Study information: Those transplanted obtained multivisceral, liver-intestinal, or isolated intestinal grafts. Following induction with anti-thymocyte globulin, all recipients were given tacrolimus and steroids for 2 to 4 years.

The V end was cut by 5 bases, the J end by 5 bases, with 15 bases between. This CDR3 is 14 amino acids long. Germline-derived CDR1 and CDR2 are SGHAT and FQNNGV. TCRdb's copy holds only in-frame clones and misses some; the assay was immunoSEQ multiplex PCR. The repertoire holds some 110,000 clones, with 85% to 95% as singletons. The study, taken as a whole, reports: Among recipient marrow samples, GvH clones were found; some appeared first in ileum or blood. High graft-versus-host to host-versus-graft T cell clonal ratios marked allografts of patients with graft-donor macrochimerism.

Regarding this clone: Its antigen is not known.

The rearrangement joins TRBV11-2 to TRBJ1-2; no definite D call. Sample: unstimulated CD8+ T cells sorted from spleen or lymph node cells, taken before transplant. The TCR sequence derives from a human donor who was the organ donor for an intestinal transplant. The CDR3 region has the DNA TGTGCCAGCAGCCGCATACCGAGAGTGTATGGCTACACCTTC. This translates into CASSRIPRVYGYTF.